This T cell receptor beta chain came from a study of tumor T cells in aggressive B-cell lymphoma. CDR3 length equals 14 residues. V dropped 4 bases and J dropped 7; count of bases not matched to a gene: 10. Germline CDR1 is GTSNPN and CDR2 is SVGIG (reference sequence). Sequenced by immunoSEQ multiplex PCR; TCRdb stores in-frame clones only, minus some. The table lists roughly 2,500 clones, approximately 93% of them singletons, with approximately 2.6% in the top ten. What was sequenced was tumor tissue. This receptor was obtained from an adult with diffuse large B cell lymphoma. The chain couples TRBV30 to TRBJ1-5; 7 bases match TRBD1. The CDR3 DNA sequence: TGTGCCTGGAATGACAAGGGGGCAAGGCAGCCCCAGCATTTT. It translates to CAWNDKGARQPQHF.